This T cell receptor beta chain was profiled in a study of shared clonotypes between healthy human individuals (dated by TCRdb to the early 2020s). The study in broad terms: The cohort included three men and a couple of women between 18 and 49 years of age. To increase sequencing depth and limit assay-specific biases, different laboratories used diverse techniques to prepare libraries and sequence TCR repertoires. Blood TCR repertoires of about five healthy adults were deeply sequenced to estimate repertoire size and the extent of clonotype sharing between individuals. Each donor's leukapheresis produced roughly between roughly 0.85 and 9.5 billion PBMCs. For each donor, CD4 naive and CD4 memory were each given three plates, CD8 naive was given two plates, and CD8 memory was given one plate.

This clone has a single count. Its cognate antigen has yet to be identified. Base quality data are lacking; no much larger clone is found one base away. Using the deep immunoSEQ assay, multiplex PCR amplified TCR CDR3 regions from genomic DNA. For each cell subset, the extracted genomic DNA was distributed evenly across all wells of several immunoSEQ 96-well plates, and each plate served as one replicate. For sorted subsets, about 0.2 ug genomic DNA, equal to 30,000 or so T cell genomes, was loaded into each replicate PCR. The purified libraries were quantified using a Qubit 3.0 fluorometer, sized with a Bioanalyzer 2100, and then quantified again using the KAPA Library Quantification kit. Every immunoSEQ 96-well plate was sequenced on a separate single-read 150-cycle Illumina NextSeq 550 flow cell. As for the original processing: Because only junctional sequences without quality scores were contained in the immunoSEQ output, filtering matching that applied to full-length reads could not be performed. To assign V/J genes and CDR3, sequences were annotated using PyIR, a Python wrapper for IgBLAST v1.9, with IMGT germline references. Reads with weak V/J assignments (E-value above 1e-6), missing CDR3, stop codons, out-of-frame junctions, or ambiguous translated residues were removed. V3J clonotypes were defined as sequences sharing the same inferred V gene, J gene, and CDR3 amino acid sequence. Percentage overlap between repertoires was computed as shared unique clonotypes divided by the size of the smaller repertoire. Repertoire richness was assessed with RTK rarefaction, the Chao1 estimator, and Recon v2.1 estimates of unobserved clonotypes. For all TCRbeta clonotypes obtained by the gDNA method from a few donors, generation probabilities were computed with OLGA. The source is immuneACCESS, and TCRdb retained only in-frame sequences with V and J called. Part of the clones is not carried over; for the studies checked, unresolved V genes explain less than half of this, and the remainder is unexplained. V and J calls and clone size are given by that table; D and trimming were obtained from the DNA. The sample table lists 650,000 to 700,000 clones, roughly 91% of them with a count of one. The ten largest clones capture 34% of the sample.

The CDR3 measures 16 amino acids from cysteine to phenylalanine. The DNA shown is the 48-base CDR3, in frame from base 1. For CDR1 and CDR2, the germline V gene (reference sequence) lists SGHAT and FQDESV. Unmatched junction bases come to 5, with V trimmed by 1 base and J by 2 bases. Donors were healthy HIV-negative adults with no recently reported acute infections or vaccinations. All donors were Caucasian adults living in Nashville, Tennessee, USA. CD8 memory samples consisted of magnetically selected CD45RO+ cells combined with CCR7-negative CD45RA+ effector memory (TemRA) cells. Blood was obtained by leukapheresis, after which PBMCs were separated by Ficoll-Histopaque density gradient centrifugation and cryopreserved in liquid nitrogen vapor phase. Analytical flow cytometry was used to check the purity and quantity of each magnetically sorted T cell population. Each sorted fraction had its genomic DNA isolated and then quantified by UV absorbance on a Nanodrop 2000c.

General findings and caveats noted by the study authors: Naive subsets generally had larger estimated clonotype richness than memory subsets. Higher generation probabilities were observed for clonotypes shared by all four sorted-subset donors than for non-shared clonotypes. Incomplete sequencing was indicated by rarefaction of sorted-subset datasets, despite the large sequencing depth. Pairwise subsampling led to the expectation that sequencing depth would affect the degree of clonotype sharing among donors. Sampling was limited to blood, and TCR repertoires in tissue likely differ from TCR repertoires in blood. Because the study included a small number of donors, the genetic and exposure-history diversity represented was limited. When four donors were compared, the shared fraction of clonotypes was roughly 5% for naive CD4, roughly 3.3% for naive CD8, 2% to 2.5% for memory CD4, and about 0.36% for memory CD8.

The sequence is built from TRBV11-1 and TRBJ2-7, with 10 bases matching TRBD1. Sequencing was performed on memory CD8+ T cells from PBMCs. Interpreted using the paper, the cell subset or site label stands for: CD45RO+ cells pooled with CCR7-negative TemRA cells. This receptor was identified in a man aged 18-30 years in good health. Some clones in this sample may be carry-over from other donors' samples. The CDR3 here reads CASSLGAGTGAYEQYF. The base sequence is TGTGCCAGCAGCTTAGGGGCCGGGACAGGGGCCTACGAGCAGTACTTC.